These T cell receptor beta chains were read from a single sample in a study of cytomegalovirus exposure and HLA in healthy donors. Assay: immunoSEQ multiplex PCR; the TCRdb copy retains only in-frame clones and omits some. The sample has some 240,000 clones; about 86% are singletons. The sample comprised PBMCs. The receptors were gathered from a woman in her twenties or thirties in good health and CMV-seropositive. Both conserved end residues are part of each CDR3. D genes are given only for firm matches. Size is stated for part of the rows, as once, few or many counts, or as a class when the clone is expanded.

clone_size d_call j_call v_call cdr3_length cdr3_aa cdr3_nt
. TRBD2 TRBJ2-5 TRBV27 14 CASSRRREAGTQYF TGTGCCAGCAGCCGGCGTCGGGAGGCAGGGACCCAGTACTTC
. . TRBJ2-7 TRBV29-1 13 CSVAKGVGYEQYF TGCAGCGTTGCCAAGGGGGTGGGGTACGAGCAGTACTTC
. . TRBJ2-2 TRBV5-1 14 CASSLGESTGELFF TGCGCCAGCAGCTTGGGAGAGAGCACCGGGGAGCTGTTTTTT
once TRBD2 TRBJ2-3 TRBV19 15 CASRLSGGSTDTQYF TGTGCCAGTAGGCTTAGCGGGGGCAGCACAGATACGCAGTATTTT
. TRBD1 TRBJ2-3 TRBV2 14 CASSVQGAGDTQYF TGTGCCAGCAGTGTACAGGGGGCTGGAGATACGCAGTATTTT
. . TRBJ2-5 TRBV5-1 14 CASSLDRAQETQYF TGCGCCAGCAGCTTGGACAGGGCACAAGAGACCCAGTACTTC
. TRBD2 TRBJ2-7 TRBV4-1 15 CASSSRIRLAGEQYF TGCGCCAGCAGCTCCCGCATTAGACTAGCGGGGGAGCAGTACTTC
. TRBD1 TRBJ1-2 TRBV6-4 12 CATQPGQVYFLF TGTGCGACACAGCCGGGACAGGTTTATTTTCTCTTC
once TRBD2 TRBJ2-2 TRBV5-6 16 CASSYGLAGAVGELFF TGTGCCAGCAGCTACGGACTAGCGGGAGCGGTCGGGGAGCTGTTTTTT
. . TRBJ1-2 TRBV25-1 13 CASSEVTEYGYTF TGTGCCAGCAGCGAAGTGACGGAGTATGGCTACACCTTC
. . TRBJ1-3 TRBV28 15 CASRGDSRSGNTIYF TGTGCCAGCAGAGGGGACTCGCGCTCTGGAAACACCATATATTTT
. . TRBJ1-1 TRBV5-1 14 CASSASGLNTEAFF TGCGCCAGCAGCGCGTCAGGCTTGAACACTGAAGCTTTCTTT
. TRBD1 TRBJ1-1 TRBV5-1 14 CASSPEDRVTEAFF TGCGCCAGCAGCCCAGAGGACAGGGTCACTGAAGCTTTCTTT
. . TRBJ2-7 TRBV6-5 16 CASSYSFSGGIYEQYF TGTGCCAGCAGTTACTCGTTTTCAGGGGGGATCTACGAGCAGTACTTC
. . TRBJ1-5 TRBV5-6 10 CASSSSPQHF TGTGCCAGCAGCTCTAGTCCCCAGCATTTT
. TRBD1 TRBJ1-1 TRBV19 14 CASRGTGYWTEAFF TGTGCCAGTAGAGGGACAGGGTATTGGACTGAAGCTTTCTTT
few TRBD1 TRBJ1-1 TRBV4-1 18 CASSQEGFPGTGDTEAFF TGCGCCAGCAGCCAAGAGGGGTTCCCCGGGACAGGGGACACTGAAGCTTTCTTT
once TRBD2 TRBJ2-7 TRBV6-1 14 CASSEVGGVSEQYF TGTGCCAGCAGTGAAGTGGGAGGGGTAAGCGAGCAGTACTTC
. . TRBJ2-3 TRBV11-2 12 CASRGWGDTQYF TGTGCCAGCCGAGGGTGGGGAGATACGCAGTATTTT
. . TRBJ1-2 TRBV6-5 13 CASSRTVAYGYTF TGTGCCAGCAGCCGGACTGTGGCATATGGCTACACCTTC
. . TRBJ2-2 TRBV7-3 15 CASTLQGANTGELFF TGTGCCAGCACCCTACAGGGAGCCAACACCGGGGAGCTGTTTTTT